Listed below are T cell receptor beta chains from one sample, sequenced in a study of cytomegalovirus exposure and HLA in healthy donors. Clones were sequenced by immunoSEQ multiplex PCR, and TCRdb holds only the in-frame ones, with some missing. The data show some 190,000 clones, around four fifths seen once. The specimen sequenced was PBMCs. Receptors were obtained from a woman in her 30s in good health and CMV-seronegative. The CDR3 runs from the conserved cysteine through the conserved F or W. A D gene is named only where the DNA matches it firmly. The size of a clone is reported for some rows only, either as once, few or many, or as a class for expanded clones.

J: TRBJ2-5; D: NA; size: NA; V: TRBV9; DNA: TGTGCCAGCAGCGGATATCAGAGAGGGCGTGAGACCCAGTACTTC; CDR3: CASSGYQRGRETQYF
J: TRBJ1-2; D: NA; size: few; V: TRBV5-1; DNA: TGCGCCAGCAGCTCGCGTCCGACTTCCACTTATGGCTACACCTTC; CDR3: CASSSRPTSTYGYTF
J: TRBJ2-2; D: NA; size: once; V: TRBV5-1; DNA: TGCGCCAGCAGCTTGAGATCCGGGTGGATCGGGGAGCTGTTTTTT; CDR3: CASSLRSGWIGELFF
J: TRBJ2-7; D: TRBD2; size: NA; V: TRBV6-4; DNA: TGTGCCAGGGGCGGGGGGCAAACCTACGAGCAGTACTTC; CDR3: CARGGGQTYEQYF
J: TRBJ1-2; D: NA; size: NA; V: TRBV5-1; DNA: TGCGCCAGCAGCTTTATCGGGACTACCAACTATGGCTACACCTTC; CDR3: CASSFIGTTNYGYTF
J: TRBJ1-5; D: NA; size: NA; V: TRBV18; DNA: TGTGCCAGCTCACCGGGGAGTAATCAGCCCCAGCATTTT; CDR3: CASSPGSNQPQHF
J: TRBJ1-6; D: NA; size: NA; V: TRBV10-3; DNA: TGTGCCATCAGGACGGACAGCTATAATTCACCCCTCCACTTT; CDR3: CAIRTDSYNSPLHF
J: TRBJ1-3; D: TRBD1; size: NA; V: TRBV4-1; DNA: TGCGCCAGCAGCCGCGGGACAGGGTCTTCCTCTGGAAACACCATATATTTT; CDR3: CASSRGTGSSSGNTIYF
J: TRBJ2-2; D: NA; size: NA; V: TRBV10-2; DNA: TGCGCCAGCAGTGAGCGAGTTACCGGGGAGCTGTTTTTT; CDR3: CASSERVTGELFF
J: TRBJ2-1; D: TRBD2; size: few; V: TRBV5-1; DNA: TGCGCCAGCAACGGCCCGGGACTAGATGGTACTGAGCAGTTCTTC; CDR3: CASNGPGLDGTEQFF
J: TRBJ2-5; D: NA; size: NA; V: TRBV29-1; DNA: TGCAGCGCTGGGGGAGGCCAGGGCAAAATGGGAGAGACCCAGTACTTC; CDR3: CSAGGGQGKMGETQYF
J: TRBJ2-7; D: TRBD2; size: few; V: TRBV19; DNA: TGTGCCAGCGCACTAGCGGGGATTTCCTACGAGCAGTACTTC; CDR3: CASALAGISYEQYF
J: TRBJ1-2; D: NA; size: NA; V: TRBV14; DNA: TGTGCCAGCAGCCTCAAAGTACAGGGAACCGGCTACACCTTC; CDR3: CASSLKVQGTGYTF
J: TRBJ2-7; D: TRBD2; size: NA; V: TRBV11-2; DNA: TGTGCCAGCAGCTTAGTTCACGGCGGGGGGGCGGACGAGCAGTACTTC; CDR3: CASSLVHGGGADEQYF
J: TRBJ2-5; D: TRBD2; size: NA; V: TRBV10-3; DNA: TGTGCCATCAGTGAGGGGACTAGCGGGGACGGGGAGACCCAGTACTTC; CDR3: CAISEGTSGDGETQYF
J: TRBJ2-5; D: TRBD2; size: NA; V: TRBV11-2; DNA: TGTGCCAGCAGCTTAGAATCGAGCGGGGGGTGGCAAGAGACCCAGTACTTC; CDR3: CASSLESSGGWQETQYF